The rows below give T cell receptor beta chains drawn from one sample of a study of T cells in Graves' hyperthyroidism and ophthalmopathy. One entry per CDR3 protein results from TCRdb running MiXCR on the multiplex PCR reads. The table has roughly 350,000 distinct CDR3 sequences, around 13% seen once; the top ten hold roughly 35%. Sample: blood. These receptors all stem from a woman in her forties with Graves' ophthalmopathy. Each CDR3 is given with its conserved first and last residue. A D gene is named only where the DNA matches it firmly. Rows may omit the clone size; those that give it use once, few, many or a size class.

>NA|TRBJ2-1|TRBV14|TRBD2
TGTGCCAGCAGCCAAGCGCGGGAGTCGCCCTACAATGAGCAGTTCTTC
CASSQARESPYNEQFF
>NA|TRBJ1-6|TRBV5-1|NA
TGCGCCAGCAGCTTGAGGGAATTGGTGGTTAATTCACCCCTCCACTTT
CASSLRELVVNSPLHF
>many|TRBJ1-3|TRBV3-1|NA
TGTGCCAGCAGCACGGCGGTAATGGGAAACACCATATATTTT
CASSTAVMGNTIYF
>once|TRBJ2-4|TRBV7-2|NA
TGTGCCAGCAGCTCCCTAGATTTAGCCAAAAACATTCAGTACTTC
CASSSLDLAKNIQYF
>many|TRBJ2-1|TRBV27|NA
TGTGCCAGCAGTTTAGACGGATACAATGAGCAGTTCTTC
CASSLDGYNEQFF
>NA|TRBJ2-3|TRBV7-9|TRBD1
TGTGCCAGCAGCCACCCTCCGGGACAGATCACAGATACGCAGTATTTT
CASSHPPGQITDTQYF
>many|TRBJ1-2|TRBV28|NA
TGTGCCAGCAGTTTGGGTACGACAGCTTACTATGGCTACACCTTC
CASSLGTTAYYGYTF
>many|TRBJ1-1|TRBV9|TRBD1
TGTGCCAGCAGCGCCGGGACAGGGGGCAGGAACACTGAAGCTTTCTTT
CASSAGTGGRNTEAFF
>many|TRBJ1-1|TRBV20-1|NA
TGCAGTGCTCGCCAAGATTGGTACACTGAAGCTTTCTTT
CSARQDWYTEAFF
>many|TRBJ2-1|TRBV2|TRBD1
TGTGCCAGCAGTCCGGGACAGGGGGCGAATGAGCAGTTCTTC
CASSPGQGANEQFF
>many|TRBJ2-1|TRBV5-8|TRBD2
TGTGCCAGCAGATTAGCGGGGGTTGAGCAGTTCTTC
CASRLAGVEQFF
>many|TRBJ1-5|TRBV24-1|TRBD1
TGTGCCACCAGCGACAGGGCCAATCAGCCCCAGCATTTT
CATSDRANQPQHF
>many|TRBJ1-2|TRBV20-1|NA
TGCAGTGCTAGTGACAGAATTAACTATGGCTACACCTTC
CSASDRINYGYTF
>NA|TRBJ2-3|TRBV4-1|NA
TGCGCCAGCAGCCAAGGGGACACGGGGGTAGATACGCAGTATTTT
CASSQGDTGVDTQYF
>NA|TRBJ1-1|TRBV3-1|NA
TGTGCCAGCAGCCTGCAAGGCGGGGTCTCCTTTGAAGCTTTCTTT
CASSLQGGVSFEAFF
>NA|TRBJ2-3|TRBV3-1|TRBD2
TGTGCCAGCAGCCTTTTAGCGGGGGGGCTCATAGATACGCAGTATTTT
CASSLLAGGLIDTQYF
>many|TRBJ2-5|TRBV5-5|NA
TGTGCCAGCAGCTTGGGGGTCAGCGTATGGGAGACCCAGTACTTC
CASSLGVSVWETQYF
>many|TRBJ1-1|TRBV25-1|TRBD1
TGTGCCAGCAGAAAACAGGGGAATCTTGGTGAAGCTTTCTTT
CASRKQGNLGEAFF
>few|TRBJ2-3|TRBV20-1|TRBD1
TGCAGTGCCCTGATTGTGCGAGGGGGCCGGACAGATACGCAGTATTTT
CSALIVRGGRTDTQYF
>many|TRBJ1-2|TRBV12-3/TRBV12-4|TRBD1
TGTGCCAGCAGCCCACGACAGGGTACCCTTCGGGCTAACTATGGCTACACCTTC
CASSPRQGTLRANYGYTF
>few|TRBJ1-2|TRBV19|TRBD1
TGTGCCAGTAGTACGGGACAGTTCTATGGCTACACCTTC
CASSTGQFYGYTF
>many|TRBJ1-1|TRBV2|TRBD1
TGTGCCAGCAAGACGACAGGGATAATGAACACTGAAGCTTTCTTT
CASKTTGIMNTEAFF
>many|TRBJ2-5|TRBV12-3/TRBV12-4|NA
TGTGCCAGCAGTTTAATGGAGGTCTCGGAGACCCAGTACTTC
CASSLMEVSETQYF
>many|TRBJ1-1|TRBV20-1|NA
TGCAGTGCTAGCTTTCTGGGGGCTGAAGCTTTCTTT
CSASFLGAEAFF
>many|TRBJ2-7|TRBV20-1|TRBD2
TGCAGTGCTAGAGATCCGCTAGCGGGGGGTAGGGTGTTAGGCGAGCAGTACTTC
CSARDPLAGGRVLGEQYF
>NA|TRBJ2-3|TRBV7-8|TRBD1
TGTGCCAGCAGCCGGACAGGTTGGGACCCCAATCAGCCCCAGTATTTT
CASSRTGWDPNQPQYF
>NA|TRBJ1-5|TRBV12-3/TRBV12-4|NA
TGTGCCAGCAGTCCGGACCATAGCAGTCAGCCCCAGCATTTT
CASSPDHSSQPQHF
>many|TRBJ2-2|TRBV12-3/TRBV12-4|TRBD2
TGTGCCAGCAGTTGGACTAGCGGGAGCACCGGGGAGCTGTTTTTT
CASSWTSGSTGELFF
>many|TRBJ2-1|TRBV11-2|TRBD2
TGTGCCAGCAGCTTAGTGGGACTAGCGGTTTACAATGAGCAGTTCTTC
CASSLVGLAVYNEQFF
>NA|TRBJ2-1|TRBV4-1|TRBD2
TGCGCCAGCACCCCTAGCGGGGGCATCTACAATGAGCAGTTCTTC
CASTPSGGIYNEQFF
>NA|TRBJ2-7|TRBV20-1|NA
TGCAGTGCTTTAGACTACTTAGGAGATGAGCAGTACTTC
CSALDYLGDEQYF
>NA|TRBJ2-2|TRBV6-1|NA
TGTGCCAGCAGGGAGAGCGTTGTAGGCGGGGAGCTGTTTTTT
CASRESVVGGELFF
>many|TRBJ1-5|TRBV2|NA
TGTGCCAGCAGAGGCAGGGCAAGCAATCAGCCCCAGCATTTT
CASRGRASNQPQHF
>many|TRBJ2-3|TRBV12-3/TRBV12-4|TRBD1
TGTGCCAGCACCCAGGGACAGCTGGACACAGATACGCAGTATTTT
CASTQGQLDTDTQYF